The rows below give T cell receptor beta chains drawn from one sample of a study of tumor and adjacent non-tumor tissue in lung cancer. One entry per CDR3 protein results from TCRdb running MiXCR on the multiplex PCR reads. This sample yields approximately 150,000 distinct CDR3 sequences, of which 60% to 70% are seen a single time; 18% belongs to the top ten. The source material was lung tumor tissue. These receptors all stem from a man aged 55 to 70 with small cell lung cancer. Both conserved end residues are part of each CDR3. D genes are given only for firm matches. Clone size is stated in some rows and not others, as once, few, many or a class when expanded.

v_gene,d_gene,j_gene,abundance,CDR3nt,CDR3aa
TRBV20-1,NA,TRBJ2-3,NA,TGCAGTGCCAGAAATACCGGGACTGGGGGGACAGATACGCAGTATTTT,CSARNTGTGGTDTQYF
TRBV6-5,TRBD1,TRBJ1-2,NA,TGTGCCAGCAGTTACAGTCTGGGACAGGGCTCTCATGGCTACACCTTC,CASSYSLGQGSHGYTF
TRBV29-1,NA,TRBJ1-2,NA,TGCAGCGTTGACGATACAGGGCTATATGGCTACACCTTC,CSVDDTGLYGYTF
TRBV11-3,NA,TRBJ2-4,NA,TGTGTAAGCAGCTCAACGACGAGAGGGCTAAAGAAAAACATTCAGTACTTC,CVSSSTTRGLKKNIQYF
TRBV12-3/TRBV12-4,TRBD1,TRBJ1-2,NA,TGTGCCAGCAGTGCGGCCGGGACAGGGGCTTCTGGCTACACCTTC,CASSAAGTGASGYTF
TRBV24-1,NA,TRBJ2-7,NA,TGTGCCACCAGTGATTCTGACGCCGGGACGGGCTCCTACGAGCAGTACTTC,CATSDSDAGTGSYEQYF
TRBV20-1,NA,TRBJ2-1,NA,TGCAGTGCCTCTGGGATGAGACAGGTAACTTACAATGAGCAGTTCTTC,CSASGMRQVTYNEQFF
TRBV5-1,NA,TRBJ2-3,many,TGCGCCAGCAGCTTGGAAGGCACAGATACGCAGTATTTT,CASSLEGTDTQYF
TRBV10-3,NA,TRBJ1-2,NA,TGTGCCATCAGTGGGGGTCCCGTGAGCAGGAGCTACACCTTC,CAISGGPVSRSYTF
TRBV12-3/TRBV12-4,TRBD1,TRBJ2-7,NA,TGTGCCAGCAGTCGACAGGGGGGGTCCTACGAGCTGTACTTC,CASSRQGGSYELYF
TRBV11-2,TRBD2,TRBJ2-1,large,TGTGCCAGCAGCAGGGGACTAGCGGGAGAAGGTCGGCGCGAGCAGTTCTTC,CASSRGLAGEGRREQFF
TRBV28,NA,TRBJ2-3,many,TGTGCCAGCAGTCTCCCAACCGGGTACGGTCAGGATACGCAGTATTTT,CASSLPTGYGQDTQYF
TRBV5-1,TRBD2,TRBJ2-3,NA,TGCGCCAGCACCGGACTAGCGGGAGGGACCACAGATACGCAATATTTT,CASTGLAGGTTDTQYF
TRBV24-1,NA,TRBJ2-3,once,TGTGCCACCAGTGGCGTCCGGGACACGGGTCGGGATACGCAGTATTTT,CATSGVRDTGRDTQYF
TRBV29-1,NA,TRBJ1-2,NA,TGCAGCACACTCCAGGGATCAAGCTATGGCTACACCTTC,CSTLQGSSYGYTF
TRBV6-6,NA,TRBJ2-5,NA,TGTGCCAGCAGTTACCTGGGGACGAAGGAGACCCAGTACTTC,CASSYLGTKETQYF
TRBV20-1,TRBD1,TRBJ2-5,NA,TGCAGTGCTAGGACAGGGGGGCAAGAAATCCAGTACTTC,CSARTGGQEIQYF
TRBV29-1,NA,TRBJ2-5,NA,TGCAGAGTTGAAGTAGGCAGTAACCAAGAGACCCAGTACTTC,CRVEVGSNQETQYF
TRBV5-6,NA,TRBJ1-1,NA,TGTGCCAGCAGCTTGGAGCGTGGTGAAGCTTTCTTT,CASSLERGEAFF
TRBV6-1,NA,TRBJ1-2,NA,TGTGCCAGCAGTCGACGACCCTATGGCTACACCTTC,CASSRRPYGYTF
TRBV4-1,NA,TRBJ1-1,NA,TGCACCAGCAGGGGATCGAACACTGAAGCTTTCTTT,CTSRGSNTEAFF
TRBV29-1,NA,TRBJ2-1,NA,TGCAGCGTTCGGCTAGCGTGTTACGGTGAGCAGTTCTTC,CSVRLACYGEQFF
TRBV20-1,NA,TRBJ1-5,NA,TGCAGAGCTAGATATCCCCGGGGCTCTCAGCCCCAGCATTTT,CRARYPRGSQPQHF
TRBV12-3/TRBV12-4,TRBD2,TRBJ2-3,NA,TGTGCCAGCAGTTCAACTGGCGGGAGCGTAAATACGCAGTATTTT,CASSSTGGSVNTQYF
TRBV29-1,TRBD1,TRBJ1-2,NA,TGCAGCGTTGAAGATCGTAAGAGGACAGGCTATGGCTACACCTTC,CSVEDRKRTGYGYTF
TRBV11-2,TRBD1,TRBJ1-6,many,TGTGCCAGCAGCTTAGATGCCAGGGGGGTCTATTCACCCCTCCACTTT,CASSLDARGVYSPLHF
TRBV29-1,TRBD2,TRBJ2-3,NA,TGCAGCGTTGCCAGTCGACTAGCGGGGTGGGATACGCAGTATTTT,CSVASRLAGWDTQYF
TRBV10-2,TRBD2,TRBJ2-5,NA,TGCGCCAGCAGTGAGTCTGGTTTTTCGGGAGGACCTCAAGAGACCCAGTACTTC,CASSESGFSGGPQETQYF
TRBV6-5,NA,TRBJ2-7,NA,TGTGTCAGCAGTGGCTTTCCCGGGAGCTCCTACGAGCAGTACTTC,CVSSGFPGSSYEQYF
TRBV11-2,NA,TRBJ2-5,many,TGTGCCAGCAGCTTAGCAGAGACCCAGTACTTC,CASSLAETQYF
TRBV20-1,TRBD1,TRBJ1-2,NA,TGCAGTGCAACTAGGAGGGACAGAGAGTGTGGCTATACCTTC,CSATRRDRECGYTF
TRBV11-2,TRBD2,TRBJ2-3,NA,TGTGCCAGCAGCTCTACCCTCGGTGGCGGGAGGGAAACCGTATTCACAGATACGCAGTATTTT,CASSSTLGGGRETVFTDTQYF
TRBV12-3/TRBV12-4,NA,TRBJ2-3,many,TGTGCCAGCAGTGGGCGCGCACCGACAGATACGCAGTATTTT,CASSGRAPTDTQYF
TRBV5-4,NA,TRBJ2-1,many,TGTGCCAGCAGCTCGATTTATGAGCAGTTCTTC,CASSSIYEQFF
TRBV11-2,NA,TRBJ2-1,NA,TGTGCCAGCAGCTTATCGGCGGGGACCTCCTACAATGAGCGGTTTTTC,CASSLSAGTSYNERFF
TRBV12-3/TRBV12-4,TRBD2,TRBJ2-1,once,TGTGCCATCACCTCCGGGACTAGCGGGCTCAATGAGCAGTTCTTC,CAITSGTSGLNEQFF
TRBV5-4,TRBD2,TRBJ2-3,NA,TGTGCCAGCAGCTTTCCCAGCGGGAGAAGCCCAGATACGCAGTATTTT,CASSFPSGRSPDTQYF
TRBV5-1,NA,TRBJ2-7,NA,TGCGCCAGTACTTCCGCAGACCCTTCCTACGAGCAGTACTTC,CASTSADPSYEQYF
TRBV6-6,TRBD2,TRBJ2-1,few,TGTGCCAGCAGGGGACTAGCGGGAGAAATCTCCTACAATGAGCAGTTCTTC,CASRGLAGEISYNEQFF
TRBV4-2,TRBD2,TRBJ2-2,NA,TGTGCCAGCAAACTTGCGGGGGATGATGGCGGGGAGCCGTTTTTT,CASKLAGDDGGEPFF